Each of the 15 T cell receptor beta chains below was sequenced from the same sample in a study of monozygotic twins with inflammatory bowel disease. TCRdb reprocessed the 5' RACE reads and stores each CDR3 protein as one record, lacking DNA. The repertoire table contains around 380,000 distinct CDR3 sequences. The specimen was blood. These receptors were taken from a human donor with ulcerative colitis or Crohn's disease, or a healthy co-twin of an affected twin (not recorded which).

Here the CDR3 reads CDSSYQGDNSPLHF. The chain has TRBV6-5 and TRBJ1-6; TCRdb's D call, TRBD1, is unchecked because there is no DNA. CDR1 and CDR2 (germline): MNHEY, SVGAGI. The CDR3 sequence is 14 residues long.

This chain joins TRBV5-8 and TRBJ2-5; TCRdb calls TRBD2, which cannot be checked without DNA. The CDR3 loop spans 16 amino acids. From germline, CDR1 is SGHTS and CDR2 YDEGEE. The CDR3 sequence is CASSLGLAGVQETQNF.

This chain's CDR3 is CSATGGQGRAEAFF. The chain employs TRBV20-1 and TRBJ1-1; TCRdb lists TRBD1, though no DNA is available to test this call. Germline V gene sequence: CDR1 DFQATT, CDR2 SNEGSKA (reference sequence). This CDR3 has 14 amino acids.

This chain uses TRBV14 with TRBJ2-1; checking the TCRdb D call of TRBD2 is not possible without DNA. Germline lookup yields CDR1 SGHDN and CDR2 FVKESK. The CDR3 extends over 19 amino acids. This CDR3 is CASSQSPLAGGPRGHEQFF.

The rearrangement links TRBV20-1 to TRBJ2-3; TCRdb's D call, TRBD2, is unchecked because there is no DNA. Germline assignment: CDR1 DFQATT and CDR2 SNEGSKA (reference sequence). CDR3 size: 16 residues. CDR3 region: CSARGRLAGGTDTQYF.

The V call is TRBV5-8, the J call TRBJ1-5; as DNA is missing, the TRBD1 call by TCRdb cannot be tested. Germline CDR1 reads SGHTS; CDR2 reads YDEGEE. CDR3 size: 11 residues. The CDR3 sequence is CASRGGEPQHF.

This chain links TRBV12-3 or TRBV12-4 with TRBJ2-1; TCRdb names TRBD1, which stays unverified in the absence of DNA. This CDR3 has 15 residues. Here the CDR3 reads CASIPTPGIYNEQFF.

The chain employs TRBV20-1 and TRBJ1-5. Germline V gene lookup returns CDR1 DFQATT and CDR2 SNEGSKA (reference sequence). The CDR3 totals 13 residues. The CDR3 here is CSARDQGMQPQHF.

J is TRBJ1-2 and V is TRBV6-6. Germline CDR1 MNHNY, CDR2 SVGAGI (reference sequence). The CDR3 has 14 residues. The chain's CDR3 is CASSYSPVNYGYTF.

V and J are TRBV2 and TRBJ2-2; the D gene TCRdb calls, TRBD2, cannot be checked with no DNA. The germline V gene encodes CDR1 SNHLY and CDR2 FYNNEI. CDR3 size: 13 residues. The CDR3 region is CASEAGGRGELFF.

The chain employs TRBV6-5 and TRBJ2-1; without DNA, the TCRdb call of TRBD2 cannot be checked. This CDR3 is 15 amino acids long. The germline gives CDR1 MNHEY, CDR2 SVGAGI. The CDR3 loop is CASSYSGGPRNEQFF.

V gene TRBV3-1 combines with J gene TRBJ2-1. This CDR3 is 16 amino acids long. Germline CDR1 LGHDT, CDR2 YNNKEL (reference sequence). CDR3 in amino acids: CASSQVPAGSYNEQFF.

The chain recombines TRBV20-1 with TRBJ1-2; TCRdb gives TRBD1 as the D gene, but with no DNA this cannot be confirmed. CDR1 DFQATT and CDR2 SNEGSKA come from the germline V gene (reference sequence). The CDR3 runs 12 residues. CDR3 sequence: CSASGSRDGYTF.

The V call is TRBV7-6, the J call TRBJ2-3; as DNA is missing, the TRBD2 call by TCRdb cannot be tested. The CDR3 is 16 amino acids. Germline V CDR1 and CDR2: SGHVS, FNYEAQ. The CDR3 sequence is CASSLGTSGNTDTQYF.

The genes are TRBV3-1 and TRBJ2-3; TCRdb outputs TRBD2, but without DNA this stays unchecked. CDR3 size: 14 residues. Germline CDR1 reads LGHDT; CDR2 reads YNNKEL (reference sequence). The CDR3 sequence: CASGRGRITDTQYF.